This is a list of T cell receptor beta chains from one sample in a study of cytomegalovirus exposure and HLA in healthy donors. This table comes from immunoSEQ multiplex PCR, and its TCRdb copy is limited to in-frame clones, with some not included. The sample shows 90,000 or so clones, 70% to 75% of them seen only once. Specimen: PBMCs. These receptors were taken from a man in his fifties or sixties in good health and CMV-seronegative. CDR3s include the opening cysteine and the closing phenylalanine or tryptophan. The order of the fields is CDR3 DNA, CDR3 protein, J gene, clone size, D gene, V gene. D genes are given only for firm matches. Clone size is stated in some rows and not others, as once, few, many or a class when expanded.

DNA: TGTGCCAGCAGTTTAAAGACCGGGGTGAACACCGGGGAGCTGTTTTTT; CDR3: CASSLKTGVNTGELFF; J: TRBJ2-2; size: .; D: .; V: TRBV27
DNA: TGTGCCAGCAGTTCCCTGACAGGGTCGGGCCAGCCCCAGCATTTT; CDR3: CASSSLTGSGQPQHF; J: TRBJ1-5; size: many; D: TRBD1; V: TRBV6-5
DNA: TGTGCCTGGAGTGCGGAGACAGGGGGAAATCAGCCCCAGCATTTT; CDR3: CAWSAETGGNQPQHF; J: TRBJ1-5; size: .; D: TRBD1; V: TRBV30
DNA: TGTGCCAGCAGCTTAGTAGCAGGGGGCCTTGGCGAGCAGTACTTC; CDR3: CASSLVAGGLGEQYF; J: TRBJ2-7; size: .; D: TRBD1; V: TRBV13
DNA: TGCAGCGTGGGCGGGCCGGGGGTCCAAGAGACCCAGTACTTC; CDR3: CSVGGPGVQETQYF; J: TRBJ2-5; size: .; D: .; V: TRBV29-1
DNA: TGTGCCGGGCGGACAGGGCTCGACTATGGCTACACCTTC; CDR3: CAGRTGLDYGYTF; J: TRBJ1-2; size: .; D: TRBD1; V: TRBV2
DNA: TGTGCCAGCATCAAGACCGGGGGGGGGCCTACCTACGAGCAGTACTTC; CDR3: CASIKTGGGPTYEQYF; J: TRBJ2-7; size: .; D: TRBD2; V: TRBV5-5
DNA: TGTGCCAGCAGCAGACAGGGGACCCGGAACACTGAAGCTTTCTTT; CDR3: CASSRQGTRNTEAFF; J: TRBJ1-1; size: once; D: TRBD1; V: TRBV2
DNA: TGTGCCAGCAGTGCCCGAACAGGGGGCGGCCTATACCTGCATTTT; CDR3: CASSARTGGGLYLHF; J: TRBJ1-5; size: .; D: TRBD1; V: TRBV27
DNA: TGCGCCAGCAGCTCCTTGGTAGCGGGGGGGTTTAGCAATGAGCAGTTCTTC; CDR3: CASSSLVAGGFSNEQFF; J: TRBJ2-1; size: .; D: TRBD2; V: TRBV5-1
DNA: TGTGCCAGTAGTAGCGGGGGGCCCTACGAGCAGTACTTC; CDR3: CASSSGGPYEQYF; J: TRBJ2-7; size: .; D: TRBD2; V: TRBV19
DNA: TGCGCCAGCAGCCCTACTAGCGGGGGGGCCGCCGGGGAGCTGTTTTTT; CDR3: CASSPTSGGAAGELFF; J: TRBJ2-2; size: .; D: TRBD2; V: TRBV5-1
DNA: TGTGCCAGCCTTAATGAGTGCTACGAGCAGTACTTC; CDR3: CASLNECYEQYF; J: TRBJ2-7; size: .; D: .; V: TRBV6-4
DNA: TGTGCCAGTAGTATCCAGGGGGGTGTCTACGAGCAGTACTTC; CDR3: CASSIQGGVYEQYF; J: TRBJ2-7; size: .; D: .; V: TRBV19
DNA: TGTGCCAGCAGTGCGGACTCCTCCTACAATGAGCAGTTCTTC; CDR3: CASSADSSYNEQFF; J: TRBJ2-1; size: .; D: .; V: TRBV2
DNA: TGCGCCAGCTCCCCTGTTGGTGCCGGACAGGGGGCAGGCAATTCACCCCTCCACTTT; CDR3: CASSPVGAGQGAGNSPLHF; J: TRBJ1-6; size: .; D: TRBD1; V: TRBV5-1
DNA: TGCGCCAGCAGCCGAACAGGGGCCGAGCAGTACTTC; CDR3: CASSRTGAEQYF; J: TRBJ2-7; size: .; D: TRBD1; V: TRBV5-1